This TCR beta chain was identified during a study of blood T cell repertoires in COVID-19. In the study overall: COVID-19 samples collected from the United States, Italy and Spain covered acute and convalescent phases. Sources were T cells, B-cell-depleted T cells, or PBMCs; the material itself was cDNA or gDNA.

As processed by the authors: Reference gene primer amplification in the assay estimated nucleated cell counts. This table comes from immunoSEQ multiplex PCR, and its TCRdb copy is limited to in-frame clones, with some not included. From that table come the V and J calls and clone size; the DNA was used to work out D and trimming. This sample has 200,000 to 300,000 clones, with 70% to 85% found just once. The CDR3 runs 16 residues. Trimming took off 1 base at V and 7 bases at J, with 19 bases between the two ends. CDR1 and CDR2 from the germline V gene are MGHRA and YSYEKL. Sequencing was performed on peripheral blood. The V call is TRBV4-1, the J call TRBJ1-2, with D unresolved. The sequence derives from an elderly woman with acute or convalescent COVID-19. The CDR3 nucleotides read TGCGCCAGCAGCCAAGGCCCTTACTCGCGAGGCGCTGGCTACACCTTC. Translating it yields CASSQGPYSRGAGYTF.